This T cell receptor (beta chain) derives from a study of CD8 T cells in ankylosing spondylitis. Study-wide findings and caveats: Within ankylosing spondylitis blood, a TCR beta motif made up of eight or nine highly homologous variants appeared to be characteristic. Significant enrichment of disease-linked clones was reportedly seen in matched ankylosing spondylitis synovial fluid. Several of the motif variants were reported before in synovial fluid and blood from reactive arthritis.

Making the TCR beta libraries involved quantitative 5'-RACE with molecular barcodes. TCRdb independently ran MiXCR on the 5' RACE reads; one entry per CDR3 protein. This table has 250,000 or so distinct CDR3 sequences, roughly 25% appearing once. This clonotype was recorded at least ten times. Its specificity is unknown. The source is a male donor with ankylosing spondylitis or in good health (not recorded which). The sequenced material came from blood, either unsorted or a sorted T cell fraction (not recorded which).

The CDR3 DNA sequence: TGTGCCAGCAGCCACTTCGGCAGCTCCTACGAGCAGTACTTC. Its protein is CASSHFGSSYEQYF. The rearrangement joins TRBV3-1 to TRBJ2-7; D unclear. This CDR3 region has 14 residues. The V gene lost 3 bases and the J gene lost 0 bases, with 9 bases spanning the gap. Germline V CDR1 and CDR2: LGHDT, YNNKEL (reference sequence).